This TCR beta chain was recorded in a study of T-cell memory formation after mild COVID-19. V shed 6 bases and J shed 3 bases, with 12 bases lying between them. In germline, CDR1 is LNHDA, CDR2 SQIVND (reference sequence). The CDR3 totals 13 residues. Each CDR3 protein is one row after TCRdb ran MiXCR on the 5' RACE reads. The sample yields almost 350,000 distinct CDR3 sequences, around 20% seen once. A few counts support this clonotype. The origin of this receptor is a man younger than 30 who had mild COVID-19 (a few samples of this study predate the infection). Cell type and time point are not known. The chain couples TRBV19 to TRBJ2-7; possibly TRBD1 or TRBD2 for D (5 bases each). The sequenced material came from PBMCs or a T cell subset sorted from them (not recorded which). CDR3 sequence reads: CASSRDGNYEQYF. CDR3 coding DNA: TGTGCCAGTAGCCGGGACGGCAACTACGAGCAGTACTTC.